Following are 9 T cell receptor beta chains from one sample sequenced in a study of OX40 agonist ivuxolimab in advanced cancers. The method was immunoSEQ multiplex PCR; TCRdb's version includes in-frame clones alone and lacks a portion of them. Of under 40,000 clones detected, roughly 89% appear once; the ten largest clones hold approximately 32%. The sequences come from CD4+ or CD8+ T cells sorted from blood, collected in a trial of the OX40 agonist ivuxolimab. These receptor sequences come from an adult with an advanced solid tumor such as melanoma, head and neck, liver or kidney cancer.

This rearrangement joins TRBV28 to TRBJ2-1; 7 nucleotides match TRBD2. Germline V gives CDR1 MDHEN, CDR2 SYDVKM. J gave up 5 bases and V 5 bases, and 12 bases lay outside the gene matches. This CDR3 is 16 amino acids long. The CDR3 DNA reads TGTGCCAGCAGTCCCCCTGAACGGGAGGTAAACAATGAGCAGTTCTTC. Protein sequence: CASSPPEREVNNEQFF.

This chain uses TRBV9 with TRBJ1-5; D remains ambiguous. Germline V CDR1 and CDR2: SGDLS, YYNGEE. This CDR3 has 15 residues. The ends were cut back, 0 bases at V and 4 bases at J, with 11 bases in the middle. The CDR3 here is CASSVGSAGNQPQHF. The CDR3 region has the DNA TGTGCCAGCAGCGTAGGGTCTGCGGGTAATCAGCCCCAGCATTTT. Full variable domain (missing parts from reference TRBV9 and TRBJ1-5): DSGVTQTPKHLITATGQRVTLRCSPRSGDLSVYWYQQSLDQGLQFLIQYYNGEERAKGNILERFSAQQFPDLHSELNLSSLELGDSALYFCASSVGSAGNQPQHFGDGTRLSIL.

The chain combines TRBV9 with TRBJ2-1, with 9 bases fitting TRBD1. The germline V gene encodes CDR1 SGDLS and CDR2 YYNGEE. This CDR3 spans 14 amino acids. V shed 5 bases, J shed 2 bases, and the junction held 2 bases outside the gene matches. CDR3 sequence (DNA): TGTGCCAGCAGGGGACAGGGTCCCTACAATGAGCAGTTCTTC. Translated: CASRGQGPYNEQFF.

The rearrangement uses TRBV7-3 and TRBJ2-2, with D perhaps TRBD2 (6 bases). Looked up from germline, CDR1 is SGHTA and CDR2 is FQGTGA. Trimming left V 5 bases short and J 5 bases short, with 18 bases between. This CDR3 spans 16 amino acids. CDR3 bases: TGTGCCAGCAGCCCCATGCGGGGAAGGCTTACCGGGGAGCTGTTTTTT. Amino acids: CASSPMRGRLTGELFF. The whole variable domain, filled in from reference TRBV7-3 and TRBJ2-2, reads GAGVSQTPSNKVTEKGKYVELRCDPISGHTALYWYRQSLGQGPEFLIYFQGTGAADDSGLPNDRFFAVRPEGSVSTLKIQRTERGDSAVYLCASSPMRGRLTGELFFGEGSRLTVL.

As to this clone: One end of the junction varies from germline; a read error may be responsible. The chain recombines TRBV4-1 with TRBJ2-5, with 7 bases matching TRBD2. The CDR3 sequence is 16 residues long. Germline-derived CDR1 and CDR2 are MGHRA and YSYEKL. Written as DNA, the CDR3 is TGCGCCAGCAGCGAAGACGGACGGGGGGAAAAAGAGACCCAGTACTTC. It is translated as CASSEDGRGEKETQYF.

The chain links TRBV5-1 to TRBJ2-2, with TRBD1 matching over 9 bases. The CDR3 has 15 amino acids. CDR1 SGHRS and CDR2 YFSETQ come from the germline V gene. The J segment lost 7 bases and the V segment lost 4 bases, leaving 8 bases of the junction unmatched. This chain's CDR3 is CASSNPGQGFGELFF. The CDR3 DNA reads TGCGCCAGCAGCAACCCGGGACAGGGCTTCGGGGAGCTGTTTTTT. The whole variable domain, remainder taken from reference TRBV5-1 and TRBJ2-2, is KAGVTQTPRYLIKTRGQQVTLSCSPISGHRSVSWYQQTPGQGLQFLFEYFSETQRNKGNFPGRFSGRQFSNSRSEMNVSTLELGDSALYLCASSNPGQGFGELFFGEGSRLTVL.

The rearrangement uses TRBV9 and TRBJ2-7; the match to TRBD2 covers 7 bases. Germline V gene lookup returns CDR1 SGDLS and CDR2 YYNGEE. Trimming took 0 bases from V and 2 from J; bases not matched to a gene: 5. This CDR3 contains 15 residues. CDR3 amino acids: CASSVGGGGTYEQYF. CDR3 DNA sequence: TGTGCCAGCAGCGTAGGTGGCGGGGGAACCTACGAGCAGTACTTC.

CDR3 residues: CASSDWDSSSGNTIYF. The CDR3, as DNA: TGTGCCAGCAGTGACTGGGACTCTAGCTCTGGAAACACCATATATTTT. The chain is built from TRBV25-1 and TRBJ1-3; D perhaps matches TRBD1 (5 bases). Deletions cut 3 bases from V and 0 bases from J, with 12 bases between. The CDR3 totals 16 residues. The germline V gene encodes CDR1 MGHDK and CDR2 SYGVNS.

V is TRBV27 and J is TRBJ2-1; D call uncertain. Germline CDR1 is MNHEY and CDR2 is SMNVEV (reference sequence). V lost 5 bases, J lost 6 bases, and 5 bases lay in between. This CDR3 region has 11 residues. CDR3: CASSAPNEQFF. The DNA for the CDR3 is TGTGCCAGCAGTGCACCCAATGAGCAGTTCTTC.